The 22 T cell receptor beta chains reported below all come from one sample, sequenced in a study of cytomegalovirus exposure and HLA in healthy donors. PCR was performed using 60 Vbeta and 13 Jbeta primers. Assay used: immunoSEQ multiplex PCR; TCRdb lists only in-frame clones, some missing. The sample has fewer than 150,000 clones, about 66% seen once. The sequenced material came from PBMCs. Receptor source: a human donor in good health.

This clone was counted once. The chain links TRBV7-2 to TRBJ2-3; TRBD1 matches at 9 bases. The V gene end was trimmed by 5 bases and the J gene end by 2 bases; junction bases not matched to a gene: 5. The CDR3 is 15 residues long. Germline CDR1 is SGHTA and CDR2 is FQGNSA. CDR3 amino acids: CASSLQGANTDTQYF. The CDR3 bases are TGTGCCAGCAGCCTACAGGGGGCGAACACAGATACGCAGTATTTT. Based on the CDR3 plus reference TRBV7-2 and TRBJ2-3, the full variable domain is GAGVSQSPSNKVTEKGKDVELRCDPISGHTALYWYRQSLGQGLEFLIYFQGNSAPDKSGLPSDRFSAERTGGSVSTLTIQRTQQEDSAVYLCASSLQGANTDTQYFGPGTRLTVL.

In DNA, the CDR3 is TGCAGCGTGGCCGGAACAGGGGGTCGCGGTCAGCCCCAGCATTTT. Its protein product is CSVAGTGGRGQPQHF. The chain joins TRBV29-1 to TRBJ1-5, with 8 bases fitting TRBD1. Germline V gives CDR1 SQVTM, CDR2 ANQGSEA. CDR3 length: 15 amino acids. V dropped 6 bases and J dropped 6; count of bases not matched to a gene: 13.

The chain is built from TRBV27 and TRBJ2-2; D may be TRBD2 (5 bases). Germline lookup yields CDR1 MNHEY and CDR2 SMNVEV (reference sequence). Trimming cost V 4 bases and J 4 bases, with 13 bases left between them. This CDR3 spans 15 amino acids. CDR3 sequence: CASSSRRGATGELFF. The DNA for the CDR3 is TGTGCCAGCAGTTCCCGACGGGGTGCCACCGGGGAGCTGTTTTTT.

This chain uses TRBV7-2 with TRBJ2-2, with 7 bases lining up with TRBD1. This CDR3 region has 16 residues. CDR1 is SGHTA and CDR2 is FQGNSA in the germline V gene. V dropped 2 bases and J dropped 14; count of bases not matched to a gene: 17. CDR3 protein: CASSLYRTKTGIHLFF. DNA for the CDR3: TGTGCCAGCAGCTTATACCGCACAAAGACAGGGATCCATCTGTTTTTT.

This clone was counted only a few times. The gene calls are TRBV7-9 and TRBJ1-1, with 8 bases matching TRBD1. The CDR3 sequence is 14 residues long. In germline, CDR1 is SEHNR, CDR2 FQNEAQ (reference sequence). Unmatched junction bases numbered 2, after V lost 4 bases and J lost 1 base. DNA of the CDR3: TGTGCCAGCAGCTCGGACAGGGAGAACACTGAAGCTTTCTTT. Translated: CASSSDRENTEAFF.

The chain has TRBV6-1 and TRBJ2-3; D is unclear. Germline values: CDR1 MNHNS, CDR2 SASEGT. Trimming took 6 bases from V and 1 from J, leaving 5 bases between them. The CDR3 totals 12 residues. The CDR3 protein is CASRTGTDTQYF. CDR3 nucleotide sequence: TGTGCCAGCAGAACAGGCACAGATACGCAGTATTTT.

In DNA form, the CDR3 reads TGTGCCAGCAGCCTCCGGGACAGGGACTACGAGCAGTACTTC. This encodes CASSLRDRDYEQYF. The rearrangement joins TRBV11-3 to TRBJ2-7; the match to TRBD1 covers 9 bases. V dropped 5 bases and J dropped 3; count of bases not matched to a gene: 5. Germline V gene lookup returns CDR1 SGHNT and CDR2 YENEEA. The CDR3 sequence is 14 residues long. The full variable domain, with the rest looked up from reference TRBV11-3 and TRBJ2-7, is EAGVVQSPRYKIIEKKQPVAFWCNPISGHNTLYWYLQNLGQGPELLIRYENEEAVDDSQLPKDRFSAERLKGVDSTLKIQPAELGDSAVYLCASSLRDRDYEQYFGPGTRLTVT.

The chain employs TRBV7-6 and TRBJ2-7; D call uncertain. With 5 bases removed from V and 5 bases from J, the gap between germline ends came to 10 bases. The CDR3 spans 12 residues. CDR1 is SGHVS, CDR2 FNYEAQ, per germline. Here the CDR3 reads CASSPRENEQYF. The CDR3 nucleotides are TGTGCCAGCAGCCCCCGCGAGAACGAGCAGTACTTC.

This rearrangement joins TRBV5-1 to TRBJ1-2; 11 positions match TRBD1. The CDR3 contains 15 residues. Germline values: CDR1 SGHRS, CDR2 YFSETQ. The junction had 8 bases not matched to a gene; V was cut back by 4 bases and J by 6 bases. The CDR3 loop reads CASSTPGTGGDGYTF. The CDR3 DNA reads TGCGCCAGCAGCACGCCCGGGACAGGGGGAGATGGCTACACCTTC. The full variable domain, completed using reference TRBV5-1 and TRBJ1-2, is KAGVTQTPRYLIKTRGQQVTLSCSPISGHRSVSWYQQTPGQGLQFLFEYFSETQRNKGNFPGRFSGRQFSNSRSEMNVSTLELGDSALYLCASSTPGTGGDGYTFGSGTRLTVV.

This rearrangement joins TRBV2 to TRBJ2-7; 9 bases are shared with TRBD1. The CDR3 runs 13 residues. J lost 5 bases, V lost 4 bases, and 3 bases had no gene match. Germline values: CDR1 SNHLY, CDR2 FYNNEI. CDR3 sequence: CASSAQGADEQYF. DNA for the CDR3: TGTGCCAGCAGTGCACAGGGGGCAGACGAGCAGTACTTC.

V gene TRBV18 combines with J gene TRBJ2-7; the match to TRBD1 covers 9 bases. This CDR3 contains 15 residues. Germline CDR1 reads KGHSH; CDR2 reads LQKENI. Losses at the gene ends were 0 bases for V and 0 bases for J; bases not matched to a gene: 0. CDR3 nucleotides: TGTGCCAGCTCACCACCGGGACAGGGCTCCTACGAGCAGTACTTC. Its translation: CASSPPGQGSYEQYF.

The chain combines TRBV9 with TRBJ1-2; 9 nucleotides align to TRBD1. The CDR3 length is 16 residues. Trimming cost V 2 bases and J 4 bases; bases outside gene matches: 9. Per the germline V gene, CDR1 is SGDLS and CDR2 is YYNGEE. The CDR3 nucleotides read TGTGCCAGCAGCGTGAGACCGGGACAGGGAGGCTATGGCTACACCTTC. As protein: CASSVRPGQGGYGYTF.

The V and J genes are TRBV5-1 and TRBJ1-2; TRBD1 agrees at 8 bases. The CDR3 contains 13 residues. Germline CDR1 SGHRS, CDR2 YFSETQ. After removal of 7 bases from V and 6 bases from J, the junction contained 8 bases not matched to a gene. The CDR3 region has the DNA TGCGCCAGCCAAGACGGGACAGGCGATGGCTACACCTTC. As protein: CASQDGTGDGYTF.

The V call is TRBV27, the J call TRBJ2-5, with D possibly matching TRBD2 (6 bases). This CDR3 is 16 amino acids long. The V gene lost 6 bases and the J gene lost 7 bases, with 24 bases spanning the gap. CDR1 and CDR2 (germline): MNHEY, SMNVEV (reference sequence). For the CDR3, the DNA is TGTGCCAGCAGGAGAATAGCGGAGGCTCTGACCGGGACCCAGTACTTC. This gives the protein CASRRIAEALTGTQYF.

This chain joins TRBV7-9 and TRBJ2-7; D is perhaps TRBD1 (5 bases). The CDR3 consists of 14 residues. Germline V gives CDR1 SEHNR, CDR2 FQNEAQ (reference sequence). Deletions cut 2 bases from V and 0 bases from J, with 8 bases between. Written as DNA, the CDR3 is TGTGCCAGCAGCTTACAGGGCACCTCCTACGAGCAGTACTTC. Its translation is CASSLQGTSYEQYF.

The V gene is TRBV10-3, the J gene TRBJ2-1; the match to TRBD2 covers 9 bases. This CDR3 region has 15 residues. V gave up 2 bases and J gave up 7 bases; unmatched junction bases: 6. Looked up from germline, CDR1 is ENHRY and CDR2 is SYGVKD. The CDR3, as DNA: TGTGCCATCAGTGAGGGGGTAGCGGGGGCTAATGAGCAGTTCTTC. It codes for CAISEGVAGANEQFF.

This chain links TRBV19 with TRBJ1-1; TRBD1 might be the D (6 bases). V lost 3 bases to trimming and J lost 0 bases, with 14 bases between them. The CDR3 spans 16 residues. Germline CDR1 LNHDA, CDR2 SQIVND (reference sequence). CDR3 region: CASSIQGQRLNTEAFF. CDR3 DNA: TGTGCCAGTAGTATTCAAGGACAGAGGCTGAACACTGAAGCTTTCTTT.

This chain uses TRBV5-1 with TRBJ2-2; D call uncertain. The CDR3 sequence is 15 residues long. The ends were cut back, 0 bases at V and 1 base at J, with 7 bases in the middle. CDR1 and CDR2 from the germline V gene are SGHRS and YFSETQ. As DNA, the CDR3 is TGCGCCAGCAGCTTGGATAATCGGAACACCGGGGAGCTGTTTTTT. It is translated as CASSLDNRNTGELFF.

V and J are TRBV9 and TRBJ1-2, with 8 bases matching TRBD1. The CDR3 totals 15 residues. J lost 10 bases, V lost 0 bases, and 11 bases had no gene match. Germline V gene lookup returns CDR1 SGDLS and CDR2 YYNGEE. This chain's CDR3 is CASSVAGDRGVDYTF. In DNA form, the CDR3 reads TGTGCCAGCAGCGTAGCTGGAGACAGGGGAGTTGACTACACCTTC.

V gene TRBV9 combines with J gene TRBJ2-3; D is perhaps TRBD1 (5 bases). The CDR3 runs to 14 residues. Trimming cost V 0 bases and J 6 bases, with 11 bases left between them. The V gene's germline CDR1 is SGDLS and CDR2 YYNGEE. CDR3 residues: CASSVGLGADTQYF. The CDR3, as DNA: TGTGCCAGCAGCGTAGGCCTAGGGGCCGATACGCAGTATTTT.

The DNA of the CDR3 is TGTGCCAGCAGCACCGACAGCCAAGAGACCCAGTACTTC. Protein: CASSTDSQETQYF. V and J are TRBV27 and TRBJ2-5, with D tentatively TRBD1 (5 bases). This CDR3 spans 13 amino acids. Germline CDR1 is MNHEY and CDR2 is SMNVEV (reference sequence). V lost 6 bases to trimming and J lost 1 base, with 9 bases between them.

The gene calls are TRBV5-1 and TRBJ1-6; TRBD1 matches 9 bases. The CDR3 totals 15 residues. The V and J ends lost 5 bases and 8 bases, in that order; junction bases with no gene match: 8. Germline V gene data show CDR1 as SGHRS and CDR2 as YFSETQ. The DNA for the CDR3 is TGCGCCAGCAGAACAATGACAGGGGGAGATTCACCCCTCCACTTT. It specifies CASRTMTGGDSPLHF.